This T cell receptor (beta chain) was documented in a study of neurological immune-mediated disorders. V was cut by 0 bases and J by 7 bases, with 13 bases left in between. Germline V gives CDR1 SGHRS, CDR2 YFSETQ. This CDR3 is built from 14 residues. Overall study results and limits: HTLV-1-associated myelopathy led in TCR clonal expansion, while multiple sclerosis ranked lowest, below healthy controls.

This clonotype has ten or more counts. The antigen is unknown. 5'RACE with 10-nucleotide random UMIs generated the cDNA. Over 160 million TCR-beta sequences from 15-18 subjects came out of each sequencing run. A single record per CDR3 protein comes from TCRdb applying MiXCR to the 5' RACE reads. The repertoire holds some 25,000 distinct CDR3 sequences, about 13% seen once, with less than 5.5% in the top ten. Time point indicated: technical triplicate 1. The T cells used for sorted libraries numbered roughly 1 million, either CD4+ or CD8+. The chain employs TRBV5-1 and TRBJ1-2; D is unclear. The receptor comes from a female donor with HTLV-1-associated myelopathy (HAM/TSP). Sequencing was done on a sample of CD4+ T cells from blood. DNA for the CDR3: TGCGCCAGCAGCTTGGATGGCTCCGGTTCTGGCTACACCTTC. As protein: CASSLDGSGSGYTF.